These T cell receptor beta chains were read from a single sample in a study of T cell changes during pregnancy in multiple sclerosis. The table came from immunoSEQ multiplex PCR; TCRdb's copy has only in-frame clones and leaves some out. The data show some 40,000 clones, approximately 90% seen once. The specimen was CD4+ T cells from peripheral blood mononuclear cells, collected in the first trimester of pregnancy. The receptor source for this set is a female donor with multiple sclerosis, enrolled in a pregnancy study. The CDR3 runs from the conserved cysteine through the conserved F or W. The order of the fields is clone size, V gene, J gene, CDR3 protein. The listing skips clone size in some rows; elsewhere it reads once, few, many or a size class.

>NA|TRBV20-1|TRBJ2-7
CSASPSQAWF
>NA|TRBV7-2|TRBJ1-1
CASSPDRGNTEAFF
>NA|TRBV28|TRBJ2-2
CASSFQNTGELFF
>once|TRBV30|TRBJ2-7
CAWSQFSYEQYF
>once|TRBV25-1|TRBJ1-4
CASSEGQDRLNEKLFF
>NA|TRBV6-5|TRBJ1-2
CASRQGTYGYTF
>NA|TRBV15|TRBJ2-6
CATSRAGAGANVLTF
>NA|TRBV19|TRBJ2-7
CAVGLGGDEQYF
>once|TRBV18|TRBJ2-7
CASSPAGTGEQYF
>NA|TRBV7-9|TRBJ1-5
CASSPTGDRENQPQHF
>NA|TRBV18|TRBJ2-2
CASSPRDGGTGELFF
>NA|TRBV5-1|TRBJ1-4
CASSPGGGANEKLFF
>NA|TRBV27|TRBJ1-2
CASSSPRNQGNYGYTF
>NA|TRBV6-1|TRBJ2-4
CASSAGTVKGLAKNIQYF
>NA|TRBV7-2|TRBJ1-5
CASSLVGQGSNQPQHF
>once|TRBV4-1|TRBJ1-1
CASSQDRQGRTEAFF
>NA|TRBV5-1|TRBJ2-7
CASRRGALGEQYF
>NA|TRBV30|TRBJ1-5
CAWSMPGGNQPQHF
>once|TRBV6-5|TRBJ2-7
CASRQGTVNEQYF
>NA|TRBV5-1|TRBJ2-6
CASSYGQAGDSGANVLTF
>NA|TRBV10-3|TRBJ2-5
CAISSSQETQYF
>NA|TRBV27|TRBJ1-5
CASRSLLTGLNQPQHF
>NA|TRBV29-1|TRBJ2-6
CSVIAPGDSTLSGANVLTF
>NA|TRBV7-9|TRBJ1-1
CASSLEAGYEAFF
>NA|TRBV7-3|TRBJ2-1
CASSHEVRSGVNEQFF
>few|TRBV6-1|TRBJ1-1
CASSEGQLNTEAFF
>few|TRBV19|TRBJ1-2
CASSMSYGVSYGYTF
>NA|TRBV10-3|TRBJ2-1
CAISERQSSGLAGSNEQFF
>NA|TRBV5-1|TRBJ2-2
CASSWGQGARMAGELFF
>NA|TRBV28|TRBJ1-2
CASRSGGRYGYTF
>once|TRBV19|TRBJ2-4
CASSMGRINLAKNIQYF
>NA|TRBV14|TRBJ2-2
CASSRGQGVTGELFF
>many|TRBV4-1|TRBJ2-1
CASSQDGQGTSEPNEQFF
>NA|TRBV30|TRBJ2-6
CACNSGANVLTF
>NA|TRBV19|TRBJ1-5
CASDGTGKAYNQPQHF
>NA|TRBV19|TRBJ1-2
CASGGQGNYGYTF
>once|TRBV6-5|TRBJ2-7
CASRWLSGNTYEQYF
>NA|TRBV25-1|TRBJ2-1
CASSESGAASGRDHEQFF
>NA|TRBV5-1|TRBJ2-1
CASSPSGQYNEQFF
>NA|TRBV11-2|TRBJ1-3
CASSLGMRGTTGNTIYF
>NA|TRBV5-6|TRBJ1-2
CASSKQPGQGGYTF
>NA|TRBV27|TRBJ1-1
CASSLIGGTEAFF
>NA|TRBV18|TRBJ2-3
CASSGQIGSGPTDTQYF
>NA|TRBV11-2|TRBJ2-1
CASSLGVENEQFF